In this sample, the clone carrying this TCR beta chain turned up many times. As yet, its antigen is unknown. The ends were cut back, 2 bases at V and 4 bases at J, with 2 bases in the middle. The germline gives CDR1 WNHNN, CDR2 SYGVQD (reference sequence). The CDR3 loop spans 12 amino acids. These data originate in a study of T cells in Graves' hyperthyroidism and ophthalmopathy. Study findings and constraints: Within blood appeared most thyroid clonotypes that had expanded above 0.001.

TCR beta CDR3 regions were amplified from RNA transcripts. The primer set for the first-round RT-PCR of the TCR CDR3 was HTBI. TCRdb fed the multiplex PCR reads into MiXCR, producing one record per CDR3 protein. The data contain 300,000 to 350,000 distinct CDR3 sequences, roughly 18% of them singletons. The study left out patients who had uncontrolled infection, other autoimmune disease, pregnancy or lactation. This TCR came from a middle-aged woman with Graves' ophthalmopathy. The sequencing sample was made of blood. This chain connects TRBV10-1 to TRBJ2-2; the D is unclear. CDR3 DNA: TGCGCCAGCAGTGAGGTCACCGGGGAGCTGTTTTTT. Its protein product is CASSEVTGELFF.